Listed here are 25 T cell receptor beta chains from one sample, sequenced in a study of Ad26.COV2.S vaccination and SARS-CoV-2 variants. This sample's treatment: over 15 received Ad26.COV2.S at low or high dose, single or two shots; a few received placebo; per-sample allocation not given. Sampling happened 63 days after the first vaccine or placebo injection. Libraries were prepared by immunoSEQ multiplex PCR; TCRdb keeps only in-frame clonotypes and omits some of them. The data hold about 330,000 clones, with approximately 87% observed a single time. This specimen consisted of peripheral blood, obtained in a trial of Ad26.COV2.S vaccine versus placebo. The receptors here all came from a person aged 18-60 years who received the Ad26.COV2.S COVID-19 vaccine or a placebo.

This clone appeared a few times. V gene TRBV6-2 or TRBV6-3 combines with J gene TRBJ1-2; 9 bases fit TRBD1. CDR3 length: 15 amino acids. The trim removed 5 bases at V and 4 bases at J, leaving 8 bases unmatched. Germline lookup yields CDR1 MNHEY and CDR2 SVGEGT. The CDR3 loop is CASSVRDRVAYGYTF. DNA for the CDR3: TGTGCCAGCAGTGTCCGGGACAGGGTTGCCTATGGCTACACCTTC.

The V gene is TRBV3-1 (or the pseudogene TRBV3-2), the J gene TRBJ1-4; 11 positions match TRBD1. The CDR3 is made up of 15 amino acids. The junction had 6 bases not matched to a gene; V was cut back by 5 bases and J by 7 bases. CDR1 is LGHDT and CDR2 is YNNKEL in the germline V gene (reference sequence). The CDR3 DNA sequence: TGTGCCAGCAGCGCCGGGACAGGGGGACCTGAAAAACTGTTTTTT. It is translated as CASSAGTGGPEKLFF.

CDR3 residues: CASSSAGGLAFF. The CDR3 DNA reads as TGTGCCAGCAGCTCAGCAGGGGGCTTGGCTTTCTTT. V gene TRBV5-4 combines with J gene TRBJ1-1; 8 positions match TRBD1. J gave up 11 bases and V 3 bases, and 6 bases lay outside the gene matches. Germline CDR1 reads SGHNT; CDR2 reads YYREEE (reference sequence). This CDR3 has 12 residues.

The chain recombines TRBV11-2 with TRBJ2-7; the match to TRBD2 covers 10 bases. This CDR3 region has 14 residues. Germline trimming cut 5 bases from V and 4 bases from J; bases unmatched to any gene: 5. CDR1 and CDR2 (germline): SGHAT, FQNNGV. In DNA, the CDR3 is TGTGCCAGCAGCGCTTTAGCGGGGGGTTACGAGCAGTACTTC. Amino acids: CASSALAGGYEQYF.

V usage is TRBV2 and J usage is TRBJ2-5; 8 nucleotides align to TRBD2. There are 16 residues in the CDR3. V dropped 3 bases and J dropped 7; count of bases not matched to a gene: 13. CDR1 is SNHLY, CDR2 FYNNEI, per germline. CDR3 sequence: CASSDLNGRGFVTQYF. The CDR3 coding sequence is TGTGCCAGCAGTGATCTGAACGGGAGGGGTTTTGTGACCCAGTACTTC. The variable domain in full, completed from reference TRBV2 and TRBJ2-5, reads EPEVTQTPSHQVTQMGQEVILRCVPISNHLYFYWYRQILGQKVEFLVSFYNNEISEKSEIFDDQFSVERPDGSNFTLKIRSTKLEDSAMYFCASSDLNGRGFVTQYFGPGTRLLVL.

The chain links TRBV30 to TRBJ1-1; D is ambiguous. The CDR3 is 11 amino acids. V lost 4 bases, J lost 1 base, and 4 bases lay in between. Germline assignment: CDR1 GTSNPN and CDR2 SVGIG (reference sequence). CDR3 region: CAWNRNTEAFF. CDR3 DNA: TGTGCCTGGAACCGGAACACTGAAGCTTTCTTT.

The chain recombines TRBV4-3 with TRBJ2-7; D is uncertain. The CDR3 is made up of 14 amino acids. The V gene lost 2 bases and the J gene lost 3 bases, with 11 bases spanning the gap. Germline V lookup: CDR1 LGHNA, CDR2 YSLEER. The CDR3 DNA sequence: TGCGCCAGCAGCCAATATTTGGGGAACTACGAGCAGTACTTC. Its protein is CASSQYLGNYEQYF.

The chain joins TRBV9 to TRBJ2-7; TRBD2 might be the D (5 bases). Trimming removed 1 base at V and 3 bases at J, with 11 bases between. CDR3 length: 14 amino acids. The germline CDR1 and CDR2 sequences are SGDLS and YYNGEE. CDR3 residues: CASSVIGENYEQYV. In DNA form, the CDR3 reads TGTGCCAGCAGCGTAATTGGGGAGAACTACGAGCAGTACGTC.

The chain employs TRBV6-5 and TRBJ2-1, with TRBD2 identical over 10 bases. Trimming took 6 bases from V and 6 from J; bases not matched to a gene: 8. The germline CDR1 and CDR2 sequences are MNHEY and SVGAGI. This CDR3 region has 15 residues. CDR3 in DNA: TGTGCCAGCAGCTACAAAGCGGGGGGGTTCAATGAGCAGTTCTTC. It yields the protein CASSYKAGGFNEQFF.

V gene TRBV5-6 combines with J gene TRBJ2-7; D uncertain. Germline CDR1 reads SGHDT; CDR2 reads YYEEEE. The CDR3 extends over 12 amino acids. V lost 1 base to trimming and J lost 3 bases, with 5 bases between them. The CDR3 coding sequence is TGTGCCAGCAGCTTGAACAACTACGAGCAGTACGTC. Protein: CASSLNNYEQYV.

V usage is TRBV1 and J usage is TRBJ2-5; the DNA was not used to check the table's D call, TRBD2. TRBV1 is a pseudogene. The CDR3 contains 17 residues. CDR3 loop: CTSSQAGTSGEPETQYF. CDR3 sequence (DNA): TGCACCAGCAGCCAAGCGGGGACTAGCGGGGAGCCAGAGACCCAGTACTTC.

V is TRBV28 and J is TRBJ1-5, with D perhaps matching TRBD1 (6 bases). V shed 6 bases and J shed 3 bases, with 15 bases lying between them. Germline V gives CDR1 MDHEN, CDR2 SYDVKM. CDR3 size: 15 residues. The CDR3 loop is CASSIDRSFNQPQHF. The DNA of the CDR3 is TGTGCCAGCAGCATCGACAGGTCTTTCAATCAGCCCCAGCATTTT. Using reference TRBV28 and TRBJ1-5 for the parts outside the CDR3, the full variable domain is DVKVTQSSRYLVKRTGEKVFLECVQDMDHENMFWYRQDPGLGLRLIYFSYDVKMKEKGDIPEGYSVSREKKERFSLILESASTNQTSMYLCASSIDRSFNQPQHFGDGTRLSIL.

The chain has TRBV7-2 and TRBJ2-7; D is unclear. V lost 0 bases to trimming and J lost 6 bases, with 12 bases between them. CDR3 length: 14 residues. CDR1 is SGHTA, CDR2 FQGNSA, per germline. CDR3 nucleotide sequence: TGTGCCAGCAGCTTAGCGGGTAGTGCCGGCGAGCAGTACTTC. Its translation: CASSLAGSAGEQYF.

V is TRBV6-1 and J is TRBJ1-4; 11 bases match TRBD1. This CDR3 spans 15 amino acids. Germline assignment: CDR1 MNHNS and CDR2 SASEGT. V lost 1 base, J lost 10 bases, and 5 bases stayed unmatched. This CDR3 is CASSEGTGGLVKLFF. The DNA of the CDR3 is TGTGCCAGCAGTGAAGGGACAGGGGGCCTCGTAAAACTGTTTTTT.

The chain uses TRBV6-4 and TRBJ2-5; D unclear. Germline CDR1 MRHNA, CDR2 SNTAGT. Trimming took off 2 bases at V and 4 bases at J, with 8 bases between the two ends. The CDR3 loop spans 13 amino acids. This CDR3 is CASSDTVGETQYF. The CDR3 DNA reads as TGTGCCAGCAGTGACACAGTTGGAGAGACCCAGTACTTC.

The sample holds one count of this clone. The chain employs TRBV11-3 and TRBJ1-2; a weak D match, TRBD1 (5 bases). The CDR3 is made up of 14 amino acids. V gave up 5 bases and J gave up 5 bases, with 15 bases separating them. CDR1 is SGHNT and CDR2 is YENEEA in the germline V gene. The DNA for the CDR3 is TGTGCCAGCAGCCACTCCCAAGGGACTTATGGCTACACCTTC. Translating it yields CASSHSQGTYGYTF.

The J gene is TRBJ1-2, the V gene TRBV29-1; 8 nucleotides line up with TRBD1. V shed 0 bases and J 4 bases; nucleotides not matched to a gene: 4. The germline V gene encodes CDR1 SQVTM and CDR2 ANQGSEA. CDR3 length: 14 amino acids. The CDR3 sequence: CSVEEGQGLYGYTF. The CDR3 region has the DNA TGCAGCGTTGAAGAAGGACAGGGACTCTATGGCTACACCTTC. The complete variable domain, with remaining parts taken from reference TRBV29-1 and TRBJ1-2, reads SAVISQKPSRDICQRGTSLTIQCQVDSQVTMMFWYRQQPGQSLTLIATANQGSEATYESGFVIDKFPISRPNLTFSTLTVSNMSPEDSSIYLCSVEEGQGLYGYTFGSGTRLTVV.

The chain carries TRBV5-1 and TRBJ2-1, with 8 bases lining up with TRBD2. Trimming at V came to 5 bases and at J to 7 bases, leaving 11 bases not matched to a gene. Looked up from germline, CDR1 is SGHRS and CDR2 is YFSETQ. This CDR3 has 15 residues. The CDR3 DNA sequence: TGCGCCAGCAGTACCCCTAGCGGGCCAGTGAATGAGCAGTTCTTC. It specifies CASSTPSGPVNEQFF.

This chain links TRBV15 with TRBJ1-6; TRBD1 might be the D (5 bases). The V end was cut by 2 bases, the J end by 0 bases, with 11 bases between. This CDR3 has 17 amino acids. Germline assignment: CDR1 LNHNV and CDR2 YYDKDF (reference sequence). DNA for the CDR3: TGTGCCACCAGCAGATCACCAGGGAGCTCCTATAATTCACCCCTCCACTTT. Protein product: CATSRSPGSSYNSPLHF. Complete variable domain (other parts from reference TRBV15 and TRBJ1-6): DAMVIQNPRYQVTQFGKPVTLSCSQTLNHNVMYWYQQKSSQAPKLLFHYYDKDFNNEADTPDNFQSRRPNTSFCFLDIRSPGLGDTAMYLCATSRSPGSSYNSPLHFGNGTRLTVT.

The chain has TRBV28 and TRBJ2-1; 7 positions agree with TRBD2. The V and J ends lost 5 bases and 7 bases, in that order; junction bases with no gene match: 11. The CDR3 contains 15 residues. The V gene's germline CDR1 is MDHEN and CDR2 SYDVKM. CDR3 sequence: CASSPPAGDGNEQFF. CDR3 DNA sequence: TGTGCCAGCAGTCCCCCGGCGGGAGATGGGAATGAGCAGTTCTTC.

This chain connects TRBV28 to TRBJ2-3, with D possibly matching TRBD2 (5 bases). Germline loops: CDR1 MDHEN, CDR2 SYDVKM. The CDR3 length is 13 residues. Trimming took 5 bases from V and 11 from J, leaving 17 bases between them. The CDR3 spells CASSRADATRQYF. The CDR3 DNA is TGTGCCAGCAGTAGAGCGGACGCAACGAGGCAGTATTTT.

This clone showed up just once. The chain has TRBV19 and TRBJ1-5; possible D gene TRBD1, 5 bases. Germline V gene sequence: CDR1 LNHDA, CDR2 SQIVND (reference sequence). Trimming removed 6 bases at V and 1 base at J, with 13 bases between. The CDR3 spans 15 residues. The CDR3 protein is CASRTTVRSNQPQHF. In nucleotides, the CDR3 is TGTGCCAGTAGAACGACAGTCAGGAGCAATCAGCCCCAGCATTTT.

The CDR3 reads CAIASTDTQYF. The CDR3, as DNA: TGTGCCATCGCGAGCACAGATACGCAGTATTTT. The V gene is TRBV10-3, the J gene TRBJ2-3, with D uncertain. Germline V gene lookup returns CDR1 ENHRY and CDR2 SYGVKD. The CDR3 is made up of 11 amino acids. Trimming shortened V by 8 bases and J by 0 bases, and 3 bases separated the two germline ends.

The table lists this clone with a count of one. The rearrangement joins TRBV7-3 to TRBJ1-1, with D perhaps matching TRBD1 (5 bases). Germline CDR1 reads SGHTA; CDR2 reads FQGTGA. This CDR3 comprises 15 residues. Trimming removed 5 bases from V and 8 bases from J, with 21 bases in between. This CDR3 is CASSPNPGRLGEAFF. The CDR3 DNA reads as TGTGCCAGCAGCCCTAACCCGGGACGACTCGGCGAAGCTTTCTTT.

The V and J genes are TRBV30 and TRBJ2-5; no clear D. The CDR3 extends over 13 amino acids. With 3 bases removed from V and 3 bases from J, the gap between germline ends came to 11 bases. Germline V gene data show CDR1 as GTSNPN and CDR2 as SVGIG (reference sequence). CDR3 nucleotide sequence: TGTGCCTGGAGCATTGGGTTTAAAGAGACCCAGTACTTC. This encodes CAWSIGFKETQYF.